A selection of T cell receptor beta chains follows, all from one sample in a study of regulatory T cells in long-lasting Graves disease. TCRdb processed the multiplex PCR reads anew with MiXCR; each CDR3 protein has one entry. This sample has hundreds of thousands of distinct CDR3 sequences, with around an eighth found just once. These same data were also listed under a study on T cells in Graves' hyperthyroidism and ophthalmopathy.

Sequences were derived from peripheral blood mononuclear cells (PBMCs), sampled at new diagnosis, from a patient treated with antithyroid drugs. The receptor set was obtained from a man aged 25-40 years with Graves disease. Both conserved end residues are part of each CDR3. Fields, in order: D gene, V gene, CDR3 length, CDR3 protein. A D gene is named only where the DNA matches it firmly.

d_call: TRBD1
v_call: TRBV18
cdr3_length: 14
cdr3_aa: CASPPGQRPETQYF

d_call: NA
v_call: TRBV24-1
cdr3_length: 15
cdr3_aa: CATSDPTQNTGELFF

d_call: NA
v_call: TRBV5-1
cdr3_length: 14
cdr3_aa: CASSLDPEVTEAFF

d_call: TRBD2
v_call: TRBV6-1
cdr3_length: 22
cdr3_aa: CASSQLPPGLAGGGFGNNEQFF

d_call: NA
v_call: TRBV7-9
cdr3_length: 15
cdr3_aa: CASSEMGRGNTEAFF

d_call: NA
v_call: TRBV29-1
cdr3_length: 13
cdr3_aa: CSVLHPGVGEAFF

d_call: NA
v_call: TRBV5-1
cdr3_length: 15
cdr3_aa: CASSPEGRVTGELFF

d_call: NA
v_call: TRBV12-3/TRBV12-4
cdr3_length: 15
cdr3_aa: CASSLGLRGNQPQHF

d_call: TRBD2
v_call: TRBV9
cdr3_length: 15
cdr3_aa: CASSVTGGETGELFF

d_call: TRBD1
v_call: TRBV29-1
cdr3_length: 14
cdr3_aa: CSVVLQGAREKLFF

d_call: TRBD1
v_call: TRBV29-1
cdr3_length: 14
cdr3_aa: CSGDRDRARDEQFF

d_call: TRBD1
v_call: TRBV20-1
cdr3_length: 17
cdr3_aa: CSARPPTGDVRSYEQYF

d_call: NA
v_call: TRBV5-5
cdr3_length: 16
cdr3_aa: CASSPVGRGSGNTIYF

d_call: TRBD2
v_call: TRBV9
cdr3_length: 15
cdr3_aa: CTSSVEGTSHYEQYF

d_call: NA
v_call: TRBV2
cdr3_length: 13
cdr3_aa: CASSEWRETKLFF

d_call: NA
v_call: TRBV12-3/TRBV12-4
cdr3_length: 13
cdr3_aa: CASSLDNNSPLHF

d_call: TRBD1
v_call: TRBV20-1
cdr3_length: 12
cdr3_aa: CSASLDRGEQYF

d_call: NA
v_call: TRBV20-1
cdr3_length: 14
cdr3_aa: CSASTDLYNSPLHF

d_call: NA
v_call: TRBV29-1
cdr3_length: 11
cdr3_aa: CSVDSASLGFF

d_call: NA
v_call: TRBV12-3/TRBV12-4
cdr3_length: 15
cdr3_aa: CASSFHGSEEYGYTF

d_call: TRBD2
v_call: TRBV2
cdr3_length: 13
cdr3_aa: CATLLAGAETQYF

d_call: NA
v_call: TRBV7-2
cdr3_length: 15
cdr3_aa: CASSLSFKSSYEQYF

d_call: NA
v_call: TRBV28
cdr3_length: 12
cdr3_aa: CASGQKYNEQFF

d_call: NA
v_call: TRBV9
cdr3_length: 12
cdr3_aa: CASSASPATQYF

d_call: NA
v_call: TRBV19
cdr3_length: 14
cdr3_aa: CASSIDGGANVLTF

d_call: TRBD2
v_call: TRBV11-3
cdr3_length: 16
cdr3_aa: CASSLGGLAATETQYF

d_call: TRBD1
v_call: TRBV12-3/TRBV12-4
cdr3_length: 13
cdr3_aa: CASRPEGAGTQYF

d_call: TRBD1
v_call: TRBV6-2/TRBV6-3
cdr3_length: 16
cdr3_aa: CASSYAQGSIKPAQFF

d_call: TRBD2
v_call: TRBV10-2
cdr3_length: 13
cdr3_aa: CASQLAGGDTQYF

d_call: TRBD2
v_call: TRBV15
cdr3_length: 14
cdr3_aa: CATSSRLAGYEQYF

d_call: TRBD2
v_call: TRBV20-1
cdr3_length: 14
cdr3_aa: CSAYPISGKETQYF

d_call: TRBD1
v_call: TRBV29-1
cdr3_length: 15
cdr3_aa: CSVVSGTGLRNEQYF

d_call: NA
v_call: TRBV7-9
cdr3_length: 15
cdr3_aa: CATLVGRVSGNTIYF

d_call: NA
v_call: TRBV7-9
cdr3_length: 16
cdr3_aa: CASSSYIALGNTEAFF

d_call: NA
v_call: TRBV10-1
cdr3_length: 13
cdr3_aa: CASSEYIQGEAFF

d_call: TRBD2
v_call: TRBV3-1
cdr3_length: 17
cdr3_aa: CASSQGRLAGRTGELFF

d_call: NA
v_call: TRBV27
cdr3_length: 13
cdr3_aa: CASRASRGSPLHF

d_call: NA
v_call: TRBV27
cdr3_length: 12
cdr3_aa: CASSLLNNEQFF

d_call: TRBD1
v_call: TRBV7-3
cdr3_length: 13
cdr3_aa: CASSETGGYGYTF

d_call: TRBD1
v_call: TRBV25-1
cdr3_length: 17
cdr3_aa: CASSTGTGGFSNQPQHF

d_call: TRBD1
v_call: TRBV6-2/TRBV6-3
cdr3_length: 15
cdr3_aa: CASSYRGQGPDTQYF

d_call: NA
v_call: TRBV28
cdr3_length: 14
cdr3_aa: CASIPAIAKNIQYF

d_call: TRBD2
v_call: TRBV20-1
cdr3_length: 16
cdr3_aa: CSARDQAAGGTDTQYF

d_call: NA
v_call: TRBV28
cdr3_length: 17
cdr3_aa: CASSPLPPLNKQETQYF

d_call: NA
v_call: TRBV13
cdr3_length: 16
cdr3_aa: CASSLGSGFSSYEQYF